This T cell receptor (beta chain) was recovered during a study of blood T cell repertoires in COVID-19. Study information: T cells, B-cell-depleted T cells, or PBMCs supplied cDNA or gDNA.

Generated by immunoSEQ multiplex PCR, the TCRdb table keeps only in-frame clones and is missing some. The sample records around 210,000 clones, roughly four fifths being singletons. The material sequenced was peripheral blood. The sequence was collected from a woman aged 80 or over with COVID-19, enrolled during active disease.

The CDR3 DNA sequence: TGTGCCAGCAGCGTAGCTGCCCTGAGGACACCATTTGAAGCTTTCTTT. Amino acids: CASSVAALRTPFEAFF. The gene calls are TRBV9 and TRBJ1-1; tentatively, D is TRBD1 (5 bases). CDR1 SGDLS and CDR2 YYNGEE come from the germline V gene. CDR3 length equals 16 residues. The germline V and J ends were trimmed by 0 bases and 7 bases, with 19 bases remaining between them.